The rows below give T cell receptor beta chains drawn from one sample of a study of cytomegalovirus exposure and HLA in healthy donors. Data came from immunoSEQ multiplex PCR; TCRdb stores just in-frame clones and leaves some out. The table records about 160,000 clones, almost 80% of them present only once. Sequencing input: PBMCs. All receptors derive from a woman aged 50 to 60 in good health and CMV-seronegative. CDR3s include the opening cysteine and the closing phenylalanine or tryptophan. A D gene is named only where the DNA matches it firmly. The size entry is marked missing in some rows and otherwise reads once, few, many or a size class.

v_gene	abundance	d_gene	len	j_gene	CDR3nt	CDR3aa
TRBV28	NA	TRBD1	16	TRBJ2-7	TGTGCCAGCAGTTTACGACCCCCGGGACAGGGGGTCGAGCAGTACTTC	CASSLRPPGQGVEQYF
TRBV13	NA	TRBD2	17	TRBJ2-1	TGTGCCAGCAGCTCCCCCGGGACTAGCGGAGATTACAATGAGCAGTTCTTC	CASSSPGTSGDYNEQFF
TRBV18	NA	TRBD1	16	TRBJ1-4	TGTGCCAGCTCACGGGACAGCAGCGTAACTAATGAAAAACTGTTTTTT	CASSRDSSVTNEKLFF
TRBV7-3	NA	TRBD1	15	TRBJ2-5	TGTGCCAGCAGCTTAACCCGGGACAGGGGCGAGACCCAGTACTTC	CASSLTRDRGETQYF
TRBV2	NA	TRBD2	16	TRBJ2-5	TGTGCCAGCAGTGAAGAAGCGGGGGCCGTTCAGGAGACCCAGTACTTC	CASSEEAGAVQETQYF
TRBV7-2	NA	NA	14	TRBJ2-7	TGTGCCAGCAGCCGTTGGTCGACAAGTTACGAGCAGTACTTC	CASSRWSTSYEQYF
TRBV19	NA	TRBD1	13	TRBJ1-5	TGTGCCAGCCAGACAGGGGACGCGCAGCCCCAGCATTTT	CASQTGDAQPQHF
TRBV7-2	NA	TRBD2	14	TRBJ2-1	TGTGCCAGCAGCCCGACTAGCGGGCCGAATGAGCAGTTCTTC	CASSPTSGPNEQFF
TRBV5-4	NA	TRBD1	18	TRBJ1-2	TGTGCCGTACACCCGGTTTGGGACAGGAACGGGGCTAACTATGGCTACACCTTC	CAVHPVWDRNGANYGYTF
TRBV6-5	NA	NA	16	TRBJ1-1	TGTGCCAGCAGTTACGGGGGGGGGAAAGGGGGCACTGAAGCTTTCTTT	CASSYGGGKGGTEAFF
TRBV28	once	TRBD1	16	TRBJ1-2	TGTGCCAGCAGTCTACCGACCGACAGGGGTGGCTATGGCTACACCTTC	CASSLPTDRGGYGYTF
TRBV19	NA	NA	16	TRBJ1-5	TGTGCCAGTATCCCTGGGGGGGCAGTAATCAATCAGCCCCAGCATTTT	CASIPGGAVINQPQHF
TRBV5-1	once	TRBD2	17	TRBJ2-2	TGCGCCAGCAGCGCCAGGACGGGAGGGGGGAACACCGGGGAGCTGTTTTTT	CASSARTGGGNTGELFF
TRBV6-1	few	TRBD2	15	TRBJ2-1	TGTGCCACCGCGGGAGGGCCAAGCCCCTACAATGAGCAGTTCTTC	CATAGGPSPYNEQFF
TRBV7-3	NA	NA	14	TRBJ2-2	TGTGCCAGCAGCTTACTAGTCGGTACCGGGGAGCTGTTTTTT	CASSLLVGTGELFF
TRBV28	once	NA	14	TRBJ2-3	TGTGCCAGCCTACGGGGGAGCATAGTTGATACGCAGTATTTT	CASLRGSIVDTQYF
TRBV11-3	NA	NA	16	TRBJ2-3	TGTGCCAGCAGCTTACGTGGTAGCGGTAGCACAGATACGCAGTATTTT	CASSLRGSGSTDTQYF
TRBV13	few	NA	15	TRBJ2-3	TGTGCCAGCAGTTCTAGGGGTCCTAGCACAGATACGCAGTATTTT	CASSSRGPSTDTQYF
TRBV29-1	NA	TRBD2	15	TRBJ2-4	TGCAGCGTTGCCCCTAGCGGGGGGTCAAAAAACATTCAGTACTTC	CSVAPSGGSKNIQYF
TRBV5-4	few	TRBD2	17	TRBJ2-6	TGTGCCAGCAGCTTGGCGGGGGGGCCCTCTGGGGCCAACGTCCTGACTTTC	CASSLAGGPSGANVLTF
TRBV6-5	few	NA	13	TRBJ1-4	TGTGCCAGCAAGAGCAAATTAAATGAAAAACTGTTTTTT	CASKSKLNEKLFF
TRBV5-6	NA	TRBD1	15	TRBJ2-2	TGTGCCAGCAGCTTCAGGGGGCAGAACACCGGGGAGCTGTTTTTT	CASSFRGQNTGELFF
TRBV6-6	NA	TRBD1	15	TRBJ2-7	TGTGCCAGCAGTTATATCGTCGGACAGGCCTACGAGCAGTACTTC	CASSYIVGQAYEQYF
TRBV10-3	few	TRBD1	14	TRBJ1-1	TGTGCCATCAGCCGGGACAGGGGGAACACTGAAGCTTTCTTT	CAISRDRGNTEAFF
TRBV30	NA	NA	14	TRBJ1-3	TGTGCCTGGAGCGTAGCAAACTCTGGAAACACCATATATTTT	CAWSVANSGNTIYF
TRBV7-2	once	TRBD1	14	TRBJ1-2	TGTGCCAGCAGCCGAAGACAGGGGGTTTATGGCTACACCTTC	CASSRRQGVYGYTF
TRBV10-1	NA	TRBD1	16	TRBJ2-1	TGCGCCAGCAGTGAGTCAGGACAGGGGGATCTCAATGAGCAGTTCTTC	CASSESGQGDLNEQFF
TRBV28	NA	TRBD1	14	TRBJ1-1	TGTGCCAGCCAAGACAGGGGAACTATAGCTGAAGCTTTCTTT	CASQDRGTIAEAFF
TRBV19	NA	NA	16	TRBJ2-7	TGTGCCAGTAGTATAGATTCAGAACAGGGACCCTACGAGCAGTACTTC	CASSIDSEQGPYEQYF
TRBV5-1	NA	NA	14	TRBJ1-5	TGCGCCAGCAGCTTGGATACAGCGGATCAGCCCCAGCATTTT	CASSLDTADQPQHF
TRBV19	NA	NA	18	TRBJ2-1	TGTGCCAGTAGTATAGGGGGGGGCTCTTTTGTATCCTACAATGAGCAGTTCTTC	CASSIGGGSFVSYNEQFF
TRBV28	NA	TRBD1	14	TRBJ1-2	TGTGCCAGCAGTCCCCCGGGACAGGGCTATGGCTACACCTTC	CASSPPGQGYGYTF
TRBV5-1	NA	TRBD2	16	TRBJ2-3	TGCGCCAGCAGCTTGTTTAGCGGGGGTTTCGCAGATACGCAGTATTTT	CASSLFSGGFADTQYF
TRBV4-1	NA	NA	16	TRBJ2-7	TGCGCCAGCAGCCTGGCCAGGGCGTCAGGCTCCTACGAGCAGTACTTC	CASSLARASGSYEQYF
TRBV6-6	NA	NA	15	TRBJ2-7	TGTGCCAGCAGCGTGCCACAGACAGAAGGCTACGAGCAGTACTTC	CASSVPQTEGYEQYF
TRBV11-2	NA	NA	14	TRBJ1-1	TGTGCCAGCAGCTTAGATTGGTGGAGCACTGAAGCTTTCTTT	CASSLDWWSTEAFF
TRBV9	NA	TRBD2	15	TRBJ2-1	TGTGCCAGCAGCGTAGCGGCTAGCGGGAGCAATGAGCAGTTCTTC	CASSVAASGSNEQFF
TRBV7-2	NA	TRBD2	16	TRBJ2-7	TGTGCCAGCAGCTTAGTTTCAGCGGGGGCCCCCTACGAGCAGTACTTC	CASSLVSAGAPYEQYF
TRBV7-8	once	TRBD1	13	TRBJ1-1	TGTGCCAGCAGCTCACAGGGGGGCACTGAAGCTTTCTTT	CASSSQGGTEAFF
TRBV19	NA	TRBD1	14	TRBJ1-1	TGTGCCAGTAGCTGGAGACAGGGTGGGACTGAAGCTTTCTTT	CASSWRQGGTEAFF
TRBV7-6	NA	TRBD2	17	TRBJ2-5	TGTGCCAGCAGCTTAGTTGCTAGCGGGGGGCACCAAGAGACCCAGTACTTC	CASSLVASGGHQETQYF
TRBV7-8	NA	NA	15	TRBJ1-5	TGTGCCAGCAGCTTAGTGTGGGGCTCAAATCAGCCCCAGCATTTT	CASSLVWGSNQPQHF